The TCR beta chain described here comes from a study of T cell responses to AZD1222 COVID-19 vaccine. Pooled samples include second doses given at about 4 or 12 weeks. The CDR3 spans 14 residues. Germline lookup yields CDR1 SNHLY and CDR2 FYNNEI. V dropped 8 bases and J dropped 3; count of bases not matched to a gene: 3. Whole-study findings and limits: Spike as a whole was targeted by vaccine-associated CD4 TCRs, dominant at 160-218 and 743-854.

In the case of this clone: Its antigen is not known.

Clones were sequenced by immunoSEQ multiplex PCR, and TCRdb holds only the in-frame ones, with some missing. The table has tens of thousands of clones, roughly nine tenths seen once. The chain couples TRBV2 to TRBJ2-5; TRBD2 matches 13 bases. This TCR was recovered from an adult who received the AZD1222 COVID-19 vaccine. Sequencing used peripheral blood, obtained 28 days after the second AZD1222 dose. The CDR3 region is CASGLAGVEETQYF. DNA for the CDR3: TGTGCCAGCGGACTAGCGGGAGTGGAAGAGACCCAGTACTTC. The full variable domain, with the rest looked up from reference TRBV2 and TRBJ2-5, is EPEVTQTPSHQVTQMGQEVILRCVPISNHLYFYWYRQILGQKVEFLVSFYNNEISEKSEIFDDQFSVERPDGSNFTLKIRSTKLEDSAMYFCASGLAGVEETQYFGPGTRLLVL.